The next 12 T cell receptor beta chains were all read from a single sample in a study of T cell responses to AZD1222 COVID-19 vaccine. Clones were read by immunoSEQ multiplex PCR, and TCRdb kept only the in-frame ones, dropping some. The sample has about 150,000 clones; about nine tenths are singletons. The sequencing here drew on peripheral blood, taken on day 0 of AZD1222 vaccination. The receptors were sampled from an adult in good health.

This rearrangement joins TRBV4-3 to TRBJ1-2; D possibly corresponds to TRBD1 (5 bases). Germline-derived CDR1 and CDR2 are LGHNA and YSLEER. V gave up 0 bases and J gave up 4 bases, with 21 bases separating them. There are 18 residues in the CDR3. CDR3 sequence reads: CASSQDVTRGPAGYGYTF. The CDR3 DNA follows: TGCGCCAGCAGCCAAGATGTCACCCGGGGCCCCGCAGGCTATGGCTACACCTTC.

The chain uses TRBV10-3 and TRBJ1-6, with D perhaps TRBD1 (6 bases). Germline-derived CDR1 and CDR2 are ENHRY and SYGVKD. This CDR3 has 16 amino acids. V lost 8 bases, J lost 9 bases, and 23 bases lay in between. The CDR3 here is CAISPGPGAIGSPLHF. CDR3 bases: TGTGCCATCTCCCCCGGACCGGGGGCGATCGGTTCACCCCTCCACTTT.

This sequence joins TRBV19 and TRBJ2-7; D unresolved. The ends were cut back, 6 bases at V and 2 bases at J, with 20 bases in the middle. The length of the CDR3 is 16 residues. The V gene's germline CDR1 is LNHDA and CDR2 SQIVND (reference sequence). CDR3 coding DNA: TGTGCCAGTAGACGGAACCACCTTGGACGTACCTACGAGCAGTACTTC. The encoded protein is CASRRNHLGRTYEQYF.

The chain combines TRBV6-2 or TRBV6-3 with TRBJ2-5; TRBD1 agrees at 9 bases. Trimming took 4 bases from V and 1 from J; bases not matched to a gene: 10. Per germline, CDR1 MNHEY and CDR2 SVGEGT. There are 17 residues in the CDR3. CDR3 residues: CASSSPPGQGSQETQYF. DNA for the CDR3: TGTGCCAGCAGTTCTCCACCGGGACAGGGTTCCCAAGAGACCCAGTACTTC.

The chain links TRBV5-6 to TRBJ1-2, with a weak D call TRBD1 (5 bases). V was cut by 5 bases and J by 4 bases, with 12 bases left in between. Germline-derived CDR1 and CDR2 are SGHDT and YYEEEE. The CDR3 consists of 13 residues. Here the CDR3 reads CASSPAGTYGYTF. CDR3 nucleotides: TGTGCCAGCAGTCCCGCAGGGACCTATGGCTACACCTTC.

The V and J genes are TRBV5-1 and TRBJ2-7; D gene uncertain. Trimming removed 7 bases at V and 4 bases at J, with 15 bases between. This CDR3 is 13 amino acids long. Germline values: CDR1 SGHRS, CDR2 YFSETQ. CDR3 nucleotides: TGCGCCAGCTGCCTGGACGGGCGTTACGAGCAGTACTTC. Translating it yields CASCLDGRYEQYF. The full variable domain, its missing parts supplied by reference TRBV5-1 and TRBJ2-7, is KAGVTQTPRYLIKTRGQQVTLSCSPISGHRSVSWYQQTPGQGLQFLFEYFSETQRNKGNFPGRFSGRQFSNSRSEMNVSTLELGDSALYLCASCLDGRYEQYFGPGTRLTVT.

The CDR3 DNA reads TGTGCCAGCTCACCGGGACTAGCGGGAGTTGAGCAGTTCTTC. This encodes CASSPGLAGVEQFF. The chain employs TRBV18 and TRBJ2-1, with TRBD2 matching over 14 bases. The CDR3 is 14 residues long. V lost 3 bases, J lost 9 bases, and 1 base stayed unmatched. CDR1 is KGHSH, CDR2 LQKENI, per germline.

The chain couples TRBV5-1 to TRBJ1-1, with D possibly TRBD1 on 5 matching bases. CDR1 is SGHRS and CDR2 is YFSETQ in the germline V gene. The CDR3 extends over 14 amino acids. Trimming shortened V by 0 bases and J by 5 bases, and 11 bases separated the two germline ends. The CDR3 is CASSLVGGWTEAFF. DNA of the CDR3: TGCGCCAGCAGCTTGGTCGGGGGGTGGACTGAAGCTTTCTTT. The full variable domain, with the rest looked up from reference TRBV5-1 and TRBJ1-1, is KAGVTQTPRYLIKTRGQQVTLSCSPISGHRSVSWYQQTPGQGLQFLFEYFSETQRNKGNFPGRFSGRQFSNSRSEMNVSTLELGDSALYLCASSLVGGWTEAFFGQGTRLTVV.

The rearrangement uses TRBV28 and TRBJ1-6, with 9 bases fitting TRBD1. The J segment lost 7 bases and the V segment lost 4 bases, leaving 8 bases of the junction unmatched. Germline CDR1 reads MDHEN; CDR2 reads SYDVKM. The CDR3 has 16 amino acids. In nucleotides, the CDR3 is TGTGCCAGCAGTTCGCTTTCCGGGACAGGGAATTCACCCCTCCACTTT. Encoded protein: CASSSLSGTGNSPLHF.

The CDR3 DNA is TGTGCCAGCAGCCCAGTCGCGGGCTATGGCTACACCTTC. This gives the protein CASSPVAGYGYTF. The gene calls are TRBV12-3 or TRBV12-4 and TRBJ1-2; D gene ambiguous. The CDR3 contains 13 residues. The V gene lost 6 bases and the J gene lost 4 bases, with 12 bases spanning the gap.

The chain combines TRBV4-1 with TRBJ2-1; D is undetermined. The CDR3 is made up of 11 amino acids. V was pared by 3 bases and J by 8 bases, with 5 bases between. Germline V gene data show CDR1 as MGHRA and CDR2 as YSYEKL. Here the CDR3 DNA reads TGCGCCAGCAGCCAGGGCTATGAGCAGTTCTTC. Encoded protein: CASSQGYEQFF.

Here the CDR3 DNA reads TGTGCCAGCAGGACAAATAGCAATCAGCCCCAGCATTTT. Residues: CASRTNSNQPQHF. The gene calls are TRBV6-5 and TRBJ1-5; no definite D call. V was clipped by 6 bases and J by 0 bases, with 6 bases between them. Germline V gene data show CDR1 as MNHEY and CDR2 as SVGAGI. CDR3 length: 13 residues.